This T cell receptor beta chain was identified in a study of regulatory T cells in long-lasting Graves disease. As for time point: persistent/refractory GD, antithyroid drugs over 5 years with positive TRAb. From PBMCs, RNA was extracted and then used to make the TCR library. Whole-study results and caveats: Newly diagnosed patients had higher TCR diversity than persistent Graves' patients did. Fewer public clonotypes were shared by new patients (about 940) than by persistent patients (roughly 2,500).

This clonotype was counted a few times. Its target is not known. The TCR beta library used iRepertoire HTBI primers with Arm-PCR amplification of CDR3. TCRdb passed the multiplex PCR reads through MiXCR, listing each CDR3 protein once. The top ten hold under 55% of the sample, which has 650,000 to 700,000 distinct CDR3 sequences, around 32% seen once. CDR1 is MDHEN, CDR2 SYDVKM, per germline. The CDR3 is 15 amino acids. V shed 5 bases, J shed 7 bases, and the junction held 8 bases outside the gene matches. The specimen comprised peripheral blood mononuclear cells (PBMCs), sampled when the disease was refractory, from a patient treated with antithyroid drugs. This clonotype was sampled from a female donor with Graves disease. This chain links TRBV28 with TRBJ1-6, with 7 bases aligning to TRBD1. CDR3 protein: CASSPGTARNSPLHF. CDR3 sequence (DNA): TGTGCCAGCAGTCCCGGGACAGCTAGGAATTCACCCCTCCACTTT. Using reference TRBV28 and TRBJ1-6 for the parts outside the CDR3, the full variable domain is DVKVTQSSRYLVKRTGEKVFLECVQDMDHENMFWYRQDPGLGLRLIYFSYDVKMKEKGDIPEGYSVSREKKERFSLILESASTNQTSMYLCASSPGTARNSPLHFGNGTRLTVT.